This passage covers 29 T cell receptor beta chains from one sample sequenced in a study of blood T cell repertoires in COVID-19. The repertoire was sequenced with immunoSEQ multiplex PCR; TCRdb's copy has only in-frame clones and lacks some. The data show 110,000 to 150,000 clones, with around 83% seen just once and roughly 10% held by the top ten. The sequencing sample was made of peripheral blood. The receptors come from a man between 60 and 70 years old with active or convalescent COVID-19.

The CDR3 sequence is CASSYGTSYNEQFF. The CDR3 region has the DNA TGTGCCAGCAGTTACGGGACTAGCTATAATGAGCAGTTCTTC. The gene calls are TRBV6-2 or TRBV6-3 and TRBJ2-1, with 9 nucleotides matching TRBD2. Germline trimming cut 2 bases from V and 7 bases from J; bases unmatched to any gene: 3. Per germline, CDR1 MNHEY and CDR2 SVGEGT. The CDR3 is made up of 14 amino acids.

The chain couples TRBV7-2 to TRBJ2-2, with D perhaps TRBD1 (5 bases). This CDR3 has 14 residues. CDR1 and CDR2 (germline): SGHTA, FQGNSA. The germline V and J ends were trimmed by 1 base and 7 bases, with 10 bases remaining between them. The CDR3 loop is CASSLERGGGELFF. CDR3 nucleotide sequence: TGTGCCAGCAGCTTAGAAAGGGGCGGCGGGGAGCTGTTTTTT.

In regard to this clone: Distinct nucleotide sequences in the sample also encode this CDR3. The chain employs TRBV19 and TRBJ1-2, with 8 bases fitting TRBD1. The length of the CDR3 is 14 residues. After removal of 6 bases from V and 3 bases from J, the junction contained 6 bases not matched to a gene. Germline lookup yields CDR1 LNHDA and CDR2 SQIVND (reference sequence). CDR3 protein: CASSPDRVDYGYTF. The CDR3 nucleotides read TGTGCCAGTAGCCCGGACAGGGTTGACTATGGCTACACCTTC.

The chain carries TRBV19 and TRBJ2-2; a weak D match, TRBD2 (7 bases). The CDR3 has 14 residues. Germline V gene data show CDR1 as LNHDA and CDR2 as SQIVND (reference sequence). V was pared by 3 bases and J by 7 bases, with 12 bases between. CDR3 DNA: TGTGCCAGTAGTATGGGGGGGCGAATCGGGGAGCTGTTTTTT. Translation: CASSMGGRIGELFF.

The gene calls are TRBV2 and TRBJ1-2; 8 bases fit TRBD1. Germline CDR1 and CDR2: SNHLY and FYNNEI. This CDR3 has 16 amino acids. V lost 3 bases and J lost 4; bases outside the gene matches: 10. The CDR3 nucleotides are TGTGCCAGCAGTGACGGTGCGGGACAGGAACTCTATGGCTACACCTTC. It is translated as CASSDGAGQELYGYTF. Combining the CDR3 with reference TRBV2 and TRBJ1-2 gives the whole variable domain EPEVTQTPSHQVTQMGQEVILRCVPISNHLYFYWYRQILGQKVEFLVSFYNNEISEKSEIFDDQFSVERPDGSNFTLKIRSTKLEDSAMYFCASSDGAGQELYGYTFGSGTRLTVV.

The table lists this clone with a few counts. The chain recombines TRBV9 with TRBJ1-2; TRBD1 matches 11 bases. The CDR3 has 16 residues. Germline V gene data show CDR1 as SGDLS and CDR2 as YYNGEE. With V trimmed by 4 bases and J by 5 bases, 10 bases remained unmatched. CDR3 nucleotides: TGTGCCAGCAGCCCCCGGGACAGGGGGGTTTTGTATGGCTACACCTTC. Protein sequence: CASSPRDRGVLYGYTF. The whole variable domain, remainder taken from reference TRBV9 and TRBJ1-2, is DSGVTQTPKHLITATGQRVTLRCSPRSGDLSVYWYQQSLDQGLQFLIQYYNGEERAKGNILERFSAQQFPDLHSELNLSSLELGDSALYFCASSPRDRGVLYGYTFGSGTRLTVV.

The genes are TRBV6-5 and TRBJ2-7; 13 nucleotides align to TRBD2. The CDR3 contains 15 residues. Germline CDR1 and CDR2: MNHEY and SVGAGI. Trimming took 5 bases from V and 4 from J; bases not matched to a gene: 5. CDR3 sequence (DNA): TGTGCCAGCAGTCCACTAGCGGGAGGGTCTTACGAGCAGTACGTC. It translates to CASSPLAGGSYEQYV.

The chain combines TRBV10-2 with TRBJ2-1, with a weak D call TRBD1 (5 bases). The CDR3 covers 16 residues. Trimming removed 6 bases at V and 0 bases at J, with 15 bases between. Germline V gene data show CDR1 as WSHSY and CDR2 as SAAADI. CDR3 DNA: TGCGCCAGCAGAGGGGTCGCACGCAGCTCCTACAATGAGCAGTTCTTC. Amino acids: CASRGVARSSYNEQFF.

The rearrangement uses TRBV6-5 and TRBJ1-2; no reliable D call. The germline V and J ends were trimmed by 0 bases and 4 bases, with 12 bases remaining between them. This CDR3 has 15 amino acids. Per the germline V gene, CDR1 is MNHEY and CDR2 is SVGAGI. CDR3 nucleotide sequence: TGTGCCAGCAGTTACTCGAGCGCTGAGGGCTATGGCTACACCTTC. Protein: CASSYSSAEGYGYTF.

V is TRBV10-3 and J is TRBJ2-1, with TRBD1 matching 12 bases. From germline, CDR1 is ENHRY and CDR2 SYGVKD. The CDR3 totals 14 residues. V lost 6 bases and J lost 7; bases outside the gene matches: 4. CDR3 bases: TGTGCCATCAGGGGGACAGGGGGCTGGAATGAGCAGTTCTTC. Amino acids: CAIRGTGGWNEQFF.

V and J are TRBV16 and TRBJ1-5; the D gene is possibly TRBD1 (5 bases). The CDR3 extends over 13 amino acids. Trimming stripped 10 bases from V and 5 bases from J, with 15 bases between. In germline, CDR1 is KGHSY, CDR2 FQNENV. This CDR3 is CATAGTGDQPQHF. For the CDR3, the DNA is TGTGCCACCGCCGGGACGGGGGATCAGCCCCAGCATTTT. The complete variable domain, with remaining parts taken from reference TRBV16 and TRBJ1-5, reads GEEVAQTPKHLVRGEGQKAKLYCAPIKGHSYVFWYQQVLKNEFKFLISFQNENVFDETGMPKERFSAKCLPNSPCSLEIQATKLEDSAVYFCATAGTGDQPQHFGDGTRLSIL.

The rearrangement links TRBV6-5 to TRBJ1-1; TRBD1 matches at 11 bases. V lost 2 bases to trimming and J lost 4 bases; unmatched junction nucleotides: 0. CDR1 is MNHEY, CDR2 SVGAGI, per germline. The CDR3 consists of 14 residues. The CDR3 DNA follows: TGTGCCAGCAGTTACGGGACAGGGGGCACTGAAGCTTTCTTT. Translated, it gives CASSYGTGGTEAFF.

The V gene is TRBV7-9, the J gene TRBJ2-1; possibly TRBD2 for D (5 bases). The CDR3 sequence is 17 residues long. Trimming cost V 2 bases and J 7 bases, with 21 bases left between them. In germline, CDR1 is SEHNR, CDR2 FQNEAQ (reference sequence). The CDR3 DNA is TGTGCCAGCAGCTTATTAGGATCAAGGGTTAGCGCAAATGAGCAGTTCTTC. The encoded protein is CASSLLGSRVSANEQFF. Filled out from reference TRBV7-9 and TRBJ2-1, the complete variable domain reads DTGVSQNPRHKITKRGQNVTFRCDPISEHNRLYWYRQTLGQGPEFLTYFQNEAQLEKSRLLSDRFSAERPKGSFSTLEIQRTEQGDSAMYLCASSLLGSRVSANEQFFGPGTRLTVL.

The chain uses TRBV30 and TRBJ1-5, with TRBD1 matching 7 bases. The CDR3 covers 14 residues. The ends lost 1 base at V and 4 bases at J; junction bases unmatched: 4. CDR1 is GTSNPN, CDR2 SVGIG, per germline (reference sequence). Here the CDR3 reads CAWSDGTVNQPQHF. Written as DNA, the CDR3 is TGTGCCTGGAGTGACGGGACAGTAAATCAGCCCCAGCATTTT.

This CDR3 reads CASSQAIATNEKLFF. The CDR3, as DNA: TGTGCCAGCAGCCAAGCAATTGCAACTAATGAAAAACTGTTTTTT. V gene TRBV14 combines with J gene TRBJ1-4; no definite D call. V was trimmed by 1 base and J by 0 bases, leaving 6 bases between them. CDR3 size: 15 residues. The germline CDR1 and CDR2 sequences are SGHDN and FVKESK.

The CDR3 DNA is TGTGCCAGCAGTTACCGGGACAGGGGCCCCTATGGCTACACCTTC. It is translated as CASSYRDRGPYGYTF. This chain joins TRBV6-5 and TRBJ1-2, with 10 bases matching TRBD1. V was clipped by 2 bases and J by 4 bases; unmatched bases: 4. Germline V gene lookup returns CDR1 MNHEY and CDR2 SVGAGI. This CDR3 spans 15 amino acids.

CDR3 nucleotides: TGTGCCAGCAGCCCACAAACAGGGAACGAGCAGTACTTC. Its protein is CASSPQTGNEQYF. The chain links TRBV12-3 or TRBV12-4 to TRBJ2-7; TRBD1 might be the D (6 bases). This CDR3 is 13 amino acids long. The V end lost 6 bases, the J end lost 5 bases, and 14 bases lay between the germline ends.

The chain employs TRBV19 and TRBJ2-7; D perhaps matches TRBD1 (6 bases). Trimming shortened V by 0 bases and J by 6 bases, and 21 bases separated the two germline ends. The CDR3 covers 17 residues. Germline V gene sequence: CDR1 LNHDA, CDR2 SQIVND (reference sequence). This CDR3 is CASSIDPHRGGAGEQYF. In DNA form, the CDR3 reads TGTGCCAGTAGTATAGACCCCCACAGAGGGGGTGCCGGCGAGCAGTACTTC.

J is TRBJ1-2 and V is TRBV6-5; no definite D call. This CDR3 contains 13 residues. Germline CDR1 reads MNHEY; CDR2 reads SVGAGI. V was trimmed by 3 bases and J by 2 bases, leaving 7 bases between them. CDR3 region: CASSYDTNYGYTF. CDR3 nucleotide sequence: TGTGCCAGCAGTTATGACACCAACTATGGCTACACCTTC.

The chain combines TRBV5-1 with TRBJ2-2, with 9 bases matching TRBD1. The CDR3 has 17 residues. Looked up from germline, CDR1 is SGHRS and CDR2 is YFSETQ. V was pared by 8 bases and J by 3 bases, with 14 bases of the junction left unmatched. The CDR3 reads CASARDRDSMDTGELFF. The CDR3 nucleotides read TGCGCCAGTGCCCGGGACAGGGATTCGATGGACACCGGGGAGCTGTTTTTT.

The gene calls are TRBV7-2 and TRBJ2-5; the match to TRBD2 covers 8 bases. Trimming at V came to 1 base and at J to 5 bases, leaving 3 bases not matched to a gene. Germline V CDR1 and CDR2: SGHTA, FQGNSA. This CDR3 spans 14 amino acids. Here the CDR3 reads CASSLGTSIETQYF. The CDR3 DNA reads TGTGCCAGCAGCTTAGGGACTAGCATTGAGACCCAGTACTTC.

There are a few counts of this clone. The V gene is TRBV30, the J gene TRBJ1-5, with TRBD1 matching 9 bases. CDR1 and CDR2 (germline): GTSNPN, SVGIG (reference sequence). This CDR3 contains 13 residues. V was pared by 7 bases and J by 2 bases, with 3 bases of the junction left unmatched. The chain's CDR3 is CAYRGPGNQPQHF. In nucleotides, the CDR3 is TGTGCCTACAGGGGGCCGGGCAATCAGCCCCAGCATTTT.

The rearrangement joins TRBV2 to TRBJ2-3; 14 bases agree with TRBD2. CDR3 size: 16 residues. CDR1 SNHLY and CDR2 FYNNEI come from the germline V gene. V shed 6 bases and J 3 bases; nucleotides not matched to a gene: 5. CDR3 amino acids: CASRMGLAGVTDTQYF. DNA of the CDR3: TGTGCCAGCAGAATGGGACTAGCGGGAGTAACAGATACGCAGTATTTT.

The rearrangement joins TRBV2 to TRBJ1-1, with D maybe TRBD1 (5 bases). The length of the CDR3 is 13 residues. CDR1 and CDR2 from the germline V gene are SNHLY and FYNNEI. Deletions cut 1 base from V and 3 bases from J, with 6 bases between. The CDR3 DNA sequence: TGTGCCAGCAGTGAAGAGGGGTACACTGAAGCTTTCTTT. Amino acids: CASSEEGYTEAFF.

The chain combines TRBV6-1 with TRBJ2-7, with D uncertain. This CDR3 spans 13 amino acids. The V gene lost 3 bases and the J gene lost 3 bases, with 9 bases spanning the gap. Germline CDR1 MNHNS, CDR2 SASEGT. As DNA, the CDR3 is TGTGCCAGCAGTGACGCCAGGTTCTACGAGCAGTACGTC. Translating gives CASSDARFYEQYV.

The V call is TRBV6-1, the J call TRBJ2-7, with D unclear. From germline, CDR1 is MNHNS and CDR2 SASEGT. This CDR3 is built from 15 residues. For the CDR3, the DNA is TGTGCCAGCACTGAAGGTGATGTTAGCTCCTACGAGCAGTACGTC. Residues: CASTEGDVSSYEQYV.

A few counts support this clone. The rearrangement uses TRBV2 and TRBJ1-5; 7 nucleotides agree with TRBD1. This CDR3 region has 15 residues. The germline V gene has CDR1 SNHLY and CDR2 FYNNEI. The V and J ends lost 1 base and 2 bases, in that order; junction bases with no gene match: 2. The CDR3: CASSEEGAGNQPQHF. The DNA of the CDR3 is TGTGCCAGCAGTGAAGAGGGGGCAGGCAATCAGCCCCAGCATTTT.

V usage is TRBV4-1 and J usage is TRBJ1-1, with D hard to call. The length of the CDR3 is 14 residues. Germline V lookup: CDR1 MGHRA, CDR2 YSYEKL. Trimming cost V 5 bases and J 0 bases, with 10 bases left between them. CDR3 region: CASSGRTVNTEAFF. The CDR3 coding sequence is TGCGCCAGCAGCGGGAGGACGGTGAACACTGAAGCTTTCTTT.

This chain links TRBV6-5 with TRBJ1-4; 7 nucleotides agree with TRBD1. The germline CDR1 and CDR2 sequences are MNHEY and SVGAGI. The CDR3 is made up of 15 amino acids. V gave up 8 bases and J gave up 8 bases; unmatched junction bases: 14. The CDR3 is CASVETGLLREKLFF. The CDR3 DNA follows: TGTGCCAGCGTAGAGACAGGGTTGTTAAGGGAAAAACTGTTTTTT.